This T cell receptor (beta chain) was recorded in a study of control samples from healthy donors and cancer patients (dated by TCRdb to the early 2020s). V loses 4 bases at its end and J loses 7 bases; junction bases beyond the gene matches: 7. Its CDR3 holds 15 amino acids, cysteine through phenylalanine. Here the CDR3 DNA is all that survives: 45 bases in frame from base 1. From a lookup of the germline V gene (reference sequence), CDR1 and CDR2 are MNHEY and SMNVEV. On this clone itself: This clone's antigen is unknown. No quality values exist for individual bases; no much larger clone is one base distant.

The library was made by the immunoSEQ multiplex PCR assay. TCRdb re-hosts the immuneACCESS table, in-frame sequences only. Its copies lack some clones; in the studies checked, an unresolved V gene accounts for under half of them, and the cause for the rest is not known. The sample contains about 140,000 clones, approximately 92% of them found a single time. The top ten constitute about 11% of the sample. Sequencing input: blood. The clonotype was recovered from a man under 40 in good health. The rearranged chain carries TRBV27 and TRBJ1-2; 12 junctional bases match TRBD1. The CDR3 in this case is CASSYGDRGQGGYTF. Here is the DNA: TGTGCCAGCAGTTACGGGGACAGGGGGCAAGGTGGCTACACCTTC.